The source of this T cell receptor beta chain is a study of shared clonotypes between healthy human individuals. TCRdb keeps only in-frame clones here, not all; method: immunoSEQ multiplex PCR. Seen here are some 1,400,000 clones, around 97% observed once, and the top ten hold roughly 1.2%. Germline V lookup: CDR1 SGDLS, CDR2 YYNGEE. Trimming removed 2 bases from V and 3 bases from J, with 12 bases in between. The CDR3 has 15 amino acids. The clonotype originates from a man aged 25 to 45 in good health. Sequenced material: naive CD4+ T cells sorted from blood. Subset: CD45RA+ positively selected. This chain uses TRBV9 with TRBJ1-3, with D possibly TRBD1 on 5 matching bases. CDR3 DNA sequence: TGTGCCAGCAGCGTGCAGGGAGGTCTTGGAAACACCATATATTTT. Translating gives CASSVQGGLGNTIYF.